Sequencing of this TCR beta chain was carried out in a study of cytomegalovirus exposure and HLA in healthy donors (dated by TCRdb to the late 2010s). Regarding the study in general: An earlier analysis of some 550 of the donors reported roughly 270 Gb of sequence data and around 120 million unique TCR beta sequences from approximately 180 million T cells. Several DR-DQ haplotypes were handled as single units for association and clustering because linkage in the cohort was strong. Typing coverage varied by locus: roughly 629-640 donors for A, B, C, DRB1 and DQB1; approximately 500 for DQA1; more than 600 for DPA1; approximately 450 for DPB1. The study aimed to test whether cataloging public T cell receptors could reveal signatures of past pathogen exposure. Along with the approximately 620-subject first cohort, a separate validation cohort of around 120 different subjects was used. The genetic ancestry cluster associated with self-reported Caucasian donors included about four fifths of the approximately 400 genotyped donors. Rather than using new phenotypic data, the later analysis identified candidate immune exposures from TCR beta sequences and from how often those sequences occurred across donors. An early release that covered more than 550 HLA-typed donors contained about 300 gigabases of sequencing data and 65 million to 100 million unique TCR sequences. The study profiled the T cell repertoires of about 640 subjects by immunosequencing and related them to cytomegalovirus serostatus. Genome-wide SNP genotypes for about 65% of the 666 donors were used in a later genetic analysis, which treated that subset as a discovery cohort. Among 350 to 400 genotyped donors of the cohort, an average of approximately 240,000 unique TCR beta nucleotide sequences were sequenced per donor, roughly 20% of them non-productive. High-throughput TCR immunosequencing, statistical association of individual TCRs with disease status, and machine learning were combined to predict cytomegalovirus infection status. Donor age, sex, ethnicity and CMV serostatus were collected together with the repertoire data. In a later analysis, previously published TCR beta repertoires from several hundred donors were re-analyzed and high-resolution HLA genotyping was added so that TCR occurrence patterns could be studied. Class I and class II HLA loci were covered by the typing at four-digit resolution. Every discovery cohort repertoire had been produced on one sequencing platform. An earlier analysis of fewer than 750 of the donors used high-throughput TCR beta sequencing to judge whether each TCR beta V gene segment behaved as functional or pseudogenic. On the study overall, not on this receptor specifically: Most TCR sequences were observed very rarely across donors, whereas some public TCRs were present in many individuals. Some IMGT-functional V segments, including TRBV6-2 and TRBV6-3, could not be distinguished by the 87-base-pair reads and were therefore excluded. At a false discovery rate of 0.05, a later analysis linked 16,000 or so TCR beta sequences to specific HLA alleles. The study listed around 160 TCR beta chains as associated with cytomegalovirus. Correlated functional status among segregating V segments might reflect linkage disequilibrium, but an unknown experimental factor could not be ruled out. Assigning TCR associations to individual alleles was difficult when HLA alleles, especially DR and DQ, strongly co-occurred. In a later analysis, several top co-occurrence clusters were reported to appear linked to parvovirus B19, influenza, CMV and Epstein-Barr virus. According to a later genetic analysis, donors in an Asian-associated ancestry cluster had fewer N-insertions in productive TCRs than the roughly 660-donor mean. The classifier was reported to diagnose cytomegalovirus status with high specificity and sensitivity in both the original and validation cohorts. In a later analysis, the rate of TCR association differed among HLA loci, with DRB1 alleles having the most associated TCRs and HLA-C alleles having the fewest. An association between a missense DCLRE1C variant and V-gene and J-gene trimming of TCR beta chains was found in a later genetic analysis and replicated in an independent cohort. In a later analysis, HLA-associated TCR beta chains were found to be more clonally expanded and to have lower generation probabilities than equally common non-associated chains. Immune exposure information for the cohort was limited to CMV serostatus. In vitro tests confirmed that a few of the cytomegalovirus-associated TCR beta chains recognize cytomegalovirus antigens. The earlier analysis of fewer than 750 of the donors excluded some 15 rarely observed V segments, including chromosome 9 orphons, because counts were too low. It was suggested by the authors that the approach could potentially be generalized to other disease states and immunological phenotypes. Roughly uniform sequencing depth across donors was assumed in presence/absence analyses, although this assumption may not hold. A later analysis found that most CMV-associated TCR beta chains appeared HLA-restricted, with HLA associations seemingly driven largely by CMV exposure. This cohort had only TCR beta chains sequenced, and the lack of alpha or paired-chain data limited which features could be detected. In an earlier analysis of some 550 of the donors, most TCR beta V segments were observed in productive rearrangements about 87% or about 30% of the time, broadly matching IMGT annotations. The sequencing pipeline was judged likely to have produced a cluster of highly shared sequence variants as a technical artifact. Because some donors lacked HLA typing at each locus, the association tests relied only on the typed subset. A further reported finding was that TCR beta sequences accurately predicted the HLA-A and HLA-B alleles for most subjects in the first cohort.

The cohort comprised approximately 700 healthy bone marrow donors. At the time of sampling, every cohort member was nominally healthy, though immune exposures that went unrecorded were likely present. The donor tested CMV seronegative, placing the donor among the 300 to 400 seronegative members of the cohort. A peripheral blood sample was provided by each donor, and peripheral blood mononuclear cells were used for TCR beta sequencing. The Qiagen DNeasy Blood Extraction Kit was used to extract genomic DNA from the blood cell samples. Notes on this clone: It lacks a known antigen. No qualities accompany the bases; no much larger clone lies one base away.

V lost 5 bases and J lost 2 bases, and the count of bases not matched to a germline gene is 13. Its CDR3 holds 18 amino acids, cysteine through phenylalanine. Only CDR3 DNA remains: 54 bases, in frame from the first base. The germline V gene sets CDR1 to SGHTA and CDR2 to FQGNSA. Library construction relied on the immunoSEQ multiplex PCR assay. For the multiplex PCR, a mixture combining 60 forward primers for TCR Vbeta segments and 13 reverse primers for TCR Jbeta segments was used. The CDR3 region of rearranged TCR beta genes was amplified from genomic DNA by a multiplex PCR assay. The Illumina HiSeq System was used to sequence the amplified TCR beta libraries as 87-base-pair reads. The published analysis was carried out like this. Across the roughly 670 repertoires, a later analysis counted approximately 75 million unique TCR beta chains, about 10 million of which were shared by at least two donors. Raw reads were error-corrected and collapsed into unique sequences with a nearest-neighbor algorithm that merged closely related sequences to remove PCR and sequencing errors. V, D and J gene segments were assigned by aligning CDR3 sequences to IMGT reference sequences. For a sequence to be retained, a match of at least six nucleotides was required to both a V gene segment and a J gene segment. Rearrangements were called productive when the CDR3 lacked stop codons and stayed in frame with V and J; all others were non-productive. Following IMGT convention, CDR3 was defined as the stretch from the second conserved V-encoded cysteine up to the conserved J-encoded phenylalanine. The earlier analysis of approximately 500 of the donors excluded sequences that lacked an unambiguous match to a single V gene segment. In an earlier analysis of 587 of the donors, V segments were called functional above 56.7% productive rearrangements and were called segregating when the between-donor standard deviation exceeded 5%. A statistical classification framework was developed to diagnose cytomegalovirus status using the catalog of TCR beta chain sequences. A later analysis assigned V and J genes by comparing TCR nucleotide sequences with IMGT/GENE-DB human TR gene sequences. In a later analysis, CDR3 sequences and most-parsimonious VDJ recombination scenarios were assigned using the TCRdist pipeline. In a later analysis, each TCR beta chain was defined by its CDR3 amino acid sequence together with its V-gene family, and reads lacking a unique V-gene family were excluded. In a later analysis, fewer than 650 highly shared, low-generation-probability nucleotide sequences were removed to address suspected cross-contamination and a sequencing artifact. For each public chain, a later analysis derived a clonal expansion index from normalized ranks of inferred template counts within each repertoire. In a later analysis, generation probabilities were computed using a VDJ recombination model fitted to out-of-frame rearrangements, and the results were checked against IGoR. A later analysis scored TCR-TCR, TCR-HLA and TCR-CMV co-occurrence with hypergeometric tests, applying a repertoire-size bias correction to TCR pairs. In a later analysis, false discovery rates were estimated by permuting HLA or CMV assignments 20 times. A later analysis grouped co-occurring TCRs with DBSCAN, adding TCRdist sequence similarity when clustering within HLA-allele-positive subsets. Repertoires with fewer than 30,000 or more than 120,000 public chains were left out of co-occurrence clustering, as were four to six repertoires with anomalous nucleotide sharing. TCRdb's version of the immuneACCESS table is confined to in-frame rearrangements and falls short of the full clone set. An unresolved V gene accounts for under half of the shortfall where checked; the remainder is of unknown origin. Clone size and V and J calls were adopted from that table, with D and trimming inferred from the DNA. Present in this sample are hundreds of thousands of clones, around nine tenths of which were seen just once. The ten largest clones add up to around 1% of the sample.

What was sequenced was PBMCs. The origin of this receptor is a woman aged 18-35 years in good health and CMV-seronegative. The chain couples TRBV7-2 to TRBJ2-5, with 11 bases matching TRBD2. The bases read TGTGCCAGCAGCCTCACAGAGAGGGGACTAGCGGTACAAGAGACCCAGTACTTC. Its product reads: CASSLTERGLAVQETQYF.